This TCR beta chain is from a study of blood T cell repertoires in COVID-19. In the study overall: The United States, Italy and Spain provided the acute and convalescent COVID-19 samples. T cells, B-cell-depleted T cells, or PBMCs supplied cDNA or gDNA.

Assay: immunoSEQ multiplex PCR; the TCRdb copy retains only in-frame clones and omits some. The sample has a few hundred thousand clones, 70% to 90% seen once. Followed longitudinally, the Seattle patients had been enrolled during active infection. The source is a woman in her 50s with COVID-19, enrolled during active disease. The sample comprised peripheral blood.

The CDR3 nucleotides read TGTGCCAGCAGCCAAGGAAGGGGCGGGGGAGAGACCCAGTACTTC. Translation: CASSQGRGGGETQYF. J is TRBJ2-5 and V is TRBV3-1 (or the pseudogene TRBV3-2), with 7 bases that match TRBD2. The CDR3 extends over 15 amino acids. CDR1 is LGHDT and CDR2 is YNNKEL in the germline V gene (reference sequence). V shed 1 base, J shed 4 bases, and the junction held 6 bases outside the gene matches.